This is a list of T cell receptor beta chains from one sample in a study of T cells after somatic rescue of genetic block. Some clones are missing from TCRdb's copy, which holds only in-frame ones; the method was immunoSEQ multiplex PCR. Of 70,000 to 95,000 clones in the sample, around 89% are singletons; the top ten hold 1.5% to 2%. The sample taken for sequencing was peripheral blood mononuclear cells (PBMCs). These receptors all come from a young woman. The CDR3 runs from the conserved cysteine through the conserved F or W. The D gene is left open where the match is weak. Some rows mark clone size as missing; the rest say once, few, many or name a class of expanded clone.

clone size,D gene,J gene,V gene,CDR3 DNA,CDR3 protein
few,.,TRBJ2-7,TRBV7-9,TGTGCCAGCAGCGGACCCGACCGTGGCGAGCAGTACTTC,CASSGPDRGEQYF
.,TRBD1,TRBJ1-2,TRBV10-2,TGCGCCAGCAGTGAGTCGAGGCCCGGGACAGGGCTGTATGGCTACACCTTC,CASSESRPGTGLYGYTF
.,TRBD2,TRBJ2-7,TRBV4-2,TGTGCCAGCAGCCAAGATCTCAGGAAAGCGGGGGCCTACGAGCAGTACTTC,CASSQDLRKAGAYEQYF
.,TRBD2,TRBJ2-1,TRBV9,TGTGCCAGCAGCGTCATAGCGGGGGGAGTGTACAATGAGCAGTTCTTC,CASSVIAGGVYNEQFF
.,TRBD1,TRBJ2-4,TRBV7-2,TGTGCCAGCAGCCTCGACAGGGCCGGGGACATTCAGTACTTC,CASSLDRAGDIQYF
.,TRBD2,TRBJ2-1,TRBV7-3,TGTGCCAGCAGCCCCACTAGCGGGAGAGGCAATGAGCAGTTCTTC,CASSPTSGRGNEQFF
.,.,TRBJ2-7,TRBV27,TGTGCCAGCAGTTTTGGGGGCTCCGGCTACGAGCAGTACTTC,CASSFGGSGYEQYF
.,.,TRBJ1-5,TRBV2,TGTGCCAGCACCCGAGAGACTGTCGATCAGCCCCAGCATTTT,CASTRETVDQPQHF
.,TRBD1,TRBJ1-2,TRBV5-4,TGTGCCAGCAGCGCCCCAGGGGGGATAAACTATGGCTACACCTTC,CASSAPGGINYGYTF
.,.,TRBJ2-6,TRBV11-2,TGTGCCAGCAGCTACGGAGGGAGGTCCACCTCTGGGGCCAACGTCCTGACTTTC,CASSYGGRSTSGANVLTF
once,.,TRBJ2-7,TRBV7-8,TGTGCCAGCCGACATCAAACGGGACCCCGCTACGAGCAGTACTTC,CASRHQTGPRYEQYF
.,.,TRBJ1-3,TRBV30,TGTGCCTGGGGGAAAGGAAACACCATATATTTT,CAWGKGNTIYF
.,TRBD1,TRBJ1-1,TRBV29-1,TGCAGCGTTGGACAGGGAGGTGAAGCTTTCTTT,CSVGQGGEAFF
.,TRBD1,TRBJ2-3,TRBV28,TGTGCCAGCAGCAGACAGGGGCTAGGGGATACGCAGTATTTT,CASSRQGLGDTQYF
.,.,TRBJ1-1,TRBV27,TGTGCCAGCAGTCAGATCACAGGGTCAATGGCTTTCTTT,CASSQITGSMAFF
.,TRBD1,TRBJ1-4,TRBV5-1,TGCGCCAGCAGGGTCGCTGACAGGGGTTATAATGAAAAACTGTTTTTT,CASRVADRGYNEKLFF
.,.,TRBJ1-1,TRBV2,TGTGCCAGCTGGGGCAGCGGGAACACTGAAGCTTTCTTT,CASWGSGNTEAFF
.,TRBD1,TRBJ1-1,TRBV4-3,TGCGCCAGCGGACAGGGGGACACTGAAGCTTTCTTT,CASGQGDTEAFF
.,.,TRBJ1-1,TRBV28,TGTGCCAGCAGTTTGGGGGTTCGCGAGAACACTGAAGCTTTCTTT,CASSLGVRENTEAFF
.,TRBD1,TRBJ1-2,TRBV27,TGTGCCAGCAGAGAGACAGGGGAGGATGGCTACACCTTC,CASRETGEDGYTF
.,TRBD2,TRBJ2-1,TRBV5-1,TGCGCCAGCAGCTCGGGGCTAGCGGGAGATGATGAGCAGTTCTTC,CASSSGLAGDDEQFF
.,.,TRBJ1-3,TRBV7-2,TGTGCCAGCAGCTTGTCGACAGGCGCTGGAAACACCATATATTTT,CASSLSTGAGNTIYF
.,TRBD2,TRBJ2-1,TRBV11-2,TGTGCCAGCAGCTTGGGACTAGCGGGAGGGTACAATGAGCAGTTCTTC,CASSLGLAGGYNEQFF
.,.,TRBJ1-1,TRBV5-1,TGCGCCAGCAGTCCACGGCCGAGAACGAACACTGAAGCTTTCTTT,CASSPRPRTNTEAFF
.,TRBD1,TRBJ1-1,TRBV2,TGTGCCAGCAGGCCTGCCCGGACAGGGTCTACTGAAGCTTTCTTT,CASRPARTGSTEAFF
.,.,TRBJ2-7,TRBV19,TGTGCCAGTAGTATTGTATTGGGGGACATCGCCTACGAGCAGTACTTC,CASSIVLGDIAYEQYF
.,.,TRBJ2-3,TRBV5-1,TGCGCCAGCAGCTACAGCGGACTGACAGATACGCAGTATTTT,CASSYSGLTDTQYF
.,TRBD1,TRBJ1-5,TRBV19,TGTGCCAGTAGCATTACAGGGGACAATCAGCCCCAGCATTTT,CASSITGDNQPQHF
.,.,TRBJ2-3,TRBV21-1,TGTGCCAGCAGCGAGCTAGCGGTCTTAGAGGATACGCAGTATTTT,CASSELAVLEDTQYF
.,.,TRBJ2-7,TRBV7-2,TGTGCCAGCAGCTTTGATCGGAACTCCTACGAGCAGTACTTC,CASSFDRNSYEQYF
.,.,TRBJ1-1,TRBV6-1,TGTGCCAGCAGGGTAACGACGGAGCGGACTGAAGCTTTCTTT,CASRVTTERTEAFF
once,TRBD2,TRBJ2-5,TRBV5-6,TGTGCCAGCAGCTTCAGGACGGCTGCTAGCGGGAGGTCCTGGGAGACCCAGTACTTC,CASSFRTAASGRSWETQYF
.,TRBD2,TRBJ2-3,TRBV14,TGTGCCAGCAGCCCCTGGGCTAGCGGACGCACAGATACGCAGTATTTT,CASSPWASGRTDTQYF